This entry lists 8 T cell receptor beta chains sequenced from one sample in a study of CD8+ T cells in alopecia areata. Sequencing templates came from extracted RNA that was reverse transcribed into cDNA. Libraries were prepared by immunoSEQ multiplex PCR; TCRdb keeps only in-frame clonotypes and omits some of them. The repertoire holds 150,000 to 250,000 clones, roughly 64% seen once, with 5.5% to 6% in the top ten. Described treatment: oral pan-JAK inhibitor, 5-10 mg twice daily. This sample comprised CD4+ T cells sorted from blood, obtained at week 24, from a patient treated with tofacitinib. The receptors come from a human donor with alopecia areata.

In its sample, this clone was seen a few times. The rearrangement links TRBV23-1 to TRBJ1-3, with 8 bases identical to TRBD1. TRBV23-1 is sorted into the ORF group, with uncertain function. CDR3 size: 13 residues. V gave up 11 bases and J gave up 7 bases; unmatched junction bases: 10. In DNA form, the CDR3 reads TGCGCCGGGAAGACAGGGGAAGACAACACCATATATTTT. Translating gives CAGKTGEDNTIYF.

This clone has only a few counts. The chain carries TRBV6-1 and TRBJ1-2; the match to TRBD1 covers 7 bases. After removal of 3 bases from V and 8 bases from J, the junction contained 15 bases not matched to a gene. CDR1 is MNHNS, CDR2 SASEGT, per germline. The CDR3 runs 16 residues. The CDR3 DNA sequence: TGTGCCAGCAGTGAGGGACAGCGGCTAACTTCGGGAGGCTACACCTTC. It specifies CASSEGQRLTSGGYTF.

There are a few counts of this clone. The gene calls are TRBV28 and TRBJ2-3; TRBD2 aligns across 12 bases. The V and J ends lost 8 bases and 9 bases, in that order; junction bases with no gene match: 6. This CDR3 is 13 amino acids long. CDR1 and CDR2 (germline): MDHEN, SYDVKM. The CDR3 reads CASGLAGRWTQYF. The CDR3 DNA reads TGTGCCAGCGGACTAGCGGGAAGATGGACGCAGTATTTT.

V gene TRBV5-1 combines with J gene TRBJ1-1; D is uncertain. The CDR3 covers 13 residues. CDR1 SGHRS and CDR2 YFSETQ come from the germline V gene. The V end lost 1 base, the J end lost 3 bases, and 7 bases lay between the germline ends. This chain's CDR3 is CASSLTKDTEAFF. Here the CDR3 DNA reads TGCGCCAGCAGCTTGACAAAGGACACTGAAGCTTTCTTT.

The rearrangement links TRBV9 to TRBJ2-2, with D perhaps assigned TRBD1 or TRBD2 (5 bases each). From germline, CDR1 is SGDLS and CDR2 YYNGEE. Between the trimmed V and J ends, which lost 3 bases and 2 bases, there was a span of 17 bases. This CDR3 region has 17 residues. The CDR3 nucleotides are TGTGCCAGCAGCGCGCATGAGGGGCAGACCAACACCGGGGAGCTGTTTTTT. Protein product: CASSAHEGQTNTGELFF.

J is TRBJ2-1 and V is TRBV2; 8 bases match TRBD2. The CDR3 is 15 amino acids. CDR1 SNHLY and CDR2 FYNNEI come from the germline V gene. The ends lost 9 bases at V and 7 bases at J; junction bases unmatched: 14. CDR3 coding DNA: TGTGCCAGTGGACCGGGACTAGTCGCTTCGAATGAGCAGTTCTTC. It is translated as CASGPGLVASNEQFF.

This clone was observed a single time. The same CDR3 also results from other DNA sequences found in this sample. The chain employs TRBV6-5 and TRBJ2-3; 8 positions agree with TRBD2. CDR1 and CDR2 (germline): MNHEY, SVGAGI. CDR3 length: 14 residues. The ends lost 6 bases at V and 1 base at J; junction bases unmatched: 3. Here the CDR3 reads CASRGSGGTDTQYF. The DNA of the CDR3 is TGTGCCAGCAGAGGTAGCGGGGGCACAGATACGCAGTATTTT.

This chain connects TRBV7-9 to TRBJ2-2; D is undetermined. CDR3 length equals 11 residues. Germline V gene sequence: CDR1 SEHNR, CDR2 FQNEAQ (reference sequence). The ends were cut back, 5 bases at V and 7 bases at J, with 5 bases in the middle. DNA for the CDR3: TGTGCCAGCAGCATACACGGGGAGCTGTTTTTT. It is translated as CASSIHGELFF. Full variable domain (remainder filled in from reference TRBV7-9 and TRBJ2-2): DTGVSQNPRHKITKRGQNVTFRCDPISEHNRLYWYRQTLGQGPEFLTYFQNEAQLEKSRLLSDRFSAERPKGSFSTLEIQRTEQGDSAMYLCASSIHGELFFGEGSRLTVL.